What follows is one TCR beta chain and its context. The source of the sample is a study of blood T cells in healthy people across ages. Then a second PCR, running about 7 to 11 cycles, was carried out with a sample-barcoded 5' primer and a J-beta primer mix. TCRdb processed the 5' RACE reads anew with MiXCR; each CDR3 protein has one entry. The sample yields 1 million or so distinct CDR3 sequences, under 30% seen once. The CDR3 has 13 residues. In germline, CDR1 is SQVTM, CDR2 ANQGSEA. V lost 4 bases and J lost 5; bases outside the gene matches: 8. These data were likewise used in another study, on T cells of mothers and their children.

The chain links TRBV29-1 to TRBJ2-7; 7 nucleotides match TRBD2. This clonotype was obtained from a girl under 10 years old in good health. Material for sequencing was blood. The CDR3 DNA is TGCAGCGTTGCTAGGGACTATTTGGACGAGCAGTACTTC. Translation gives CSVARDYLDEQYF.